The 19 T cell receptor beta chains presented below share a single source sample, sequenced in a study of blood T cells in healthy people across ages. A second PCR, run for about 7 to 11 cycles, used a sample-barcoded 5' primer plus a J-beta primer mix. Using its own MiXCR run on the 5' RACE reads, TCRdb lists one record per CDR3 protein. Of roughly 650,000 distinct CDR3 sequences in the sample, 32% were seen once. Sequenced: blood. The receptors stem from a woman older than 75 in good health.

This clonotype was detected many times. CDR3 residues: CSARILNEQFF. The CDR3 coding sequence is TGCAGTGCTCGCATATTGAATGAGCAGTTCTTC. The chain is built from TRBV20-1 and TRBJ2-1; D remains unclear. Trimming pared 5 bases from V and 7 bases from J, leaving 9 bases between. The CDR3 is 11 residues long. CDR1 is DFQATT, CDR2 SNEGSKA, per germline (reference sequence).

In its sample, this clonotype was seen a few times. The chain links TRBV6-2 or TRBV6-3 to TRBJ2-2; D unresolved. This CDR3 comprises 15 residues. Deletions cut 2 bases from V and 1 base from J, with 8 bases between. Germline V lookup: CDR1 MNHEY, CDR2 SVGEGT. The CDR3 loop is CASSYGRRNTGELFF. DNA for the CDR3: TGTGCCAGCAGTTACGGTCGGAGGAACACCGGGGAGCTGTTTTTT.

This clonotype was found a few times. The chain joins TRBV20-1 to TRBJ1-1; tentative D call: TRBD1 (6 bases). From germline, CDR1 is DFQATT and CDR2 SNEGSKA (reference sequence). The CDR3 contains 14 residues. Trimming took off 1 base at V and 0 bases at J, with 9 bases between the two ends. The CDR3 protein is CSARVQGLNTEAFF. In DNA, the CDR3 is TGCAGTGCTAGAGTCCAGGGGCTGAACACTGAAGCTTTCTTT.

The chain recombines TRBV10-2 with TRBJ1-1, with TRBD1 matching over 7 bases. The CDR3 extends over 14 amino acids. The junction had 5 bases not matched to a gene; V was cut back by 3 bases and J by 4 bases. Germline V gene lookup returns CDR1 WSHSY and CDR2 SAAADI. CDR3 sequence reads: CASSDWAGGTEAFF. CDR3 coding DNA: TGCGCCAGCAGTGATTGGGCAGGGGGCACTGAAGCTTTCTTT.

This clonotype appeared a few times. Since a much larger clone is just one base distant, this may be a read error. This rearrangement joins TRBV29-1 to TRBJ2-1, with unresolved D. CDR3 length: 14 amino acids. Trimming took off 5 bases at V and 0 bases at J, with 11 bases between the two ends. Germline assignment: CDR1 SQVTM and CDR2 ANQGSEA. The CDR3 nucleotides are TGCAGCGTTTCAACAAAAGGCTCCTACAATGAGCAGTTCTTC. This sequence encodes CSVSTKGSYNEQFF.

This clonotype was seen at least ten times. This rearrangement joins TRBV29-1 to TRBJ2-1, with a possible D match to TRBD2 (5 bases). Germline V lookup: CDR1 SQVTM, CDR2 ANQGSEA. This CDR3 contains 12 residues. Between the trimmed V and J ends, which lost 3 bases and 5 bases, there was a span of 8 bases. As DNA, the CDR3 is TGCAGCGTTGACGGGGTCAACAATGAGCAGTTCTTC. Amino acid sequence: CSVDGVNNEQFF.

This clonotype was detected only a few times. This sequence joins TRBV4-3 and TRBJ1-4; TRBD1 might be the D (5 bases). Germline V gene data show CDR1 as LGHNA and CDR2 as YSLEER. This CDR3 is built from 18 residues. V lost 0 bases to trimming and J lost 7 bases, with 21 bases between them. The CDR3 DNA is TGCGCCAGCAGCCAAGATAAGGGACCGGGCTGGGCTGGTGAAAAACTGTTTTTT. This codes for CASSQDKGPGWAGEKLFF.

This clonotype was observed at least ten times. The chain is built from TRBV2 and TRBJ1-2; the match to TRBD1 covers 9 bases. The CDR3 has 16 amino acids. Losses at the gene ends were 4 bases for V and 1 base for J; bases not matched to a gene: 7. Germline V gives CDR1 SNHLY, CDR2 FYNNEI. In DNA form, the CDR3 reads TGTGCCAGCAGTGGGCCAAGGACAGGGGTTAACTATGGCTACACCTTC. The encoded protein is CASSGPRTGVNYGYTF. The full variable domain, in which reference TRBV2 and TRBJ1-2 provide the parts outside the CDR3, is EPEVTQTPSHQVTQMGQEVILRCVPISNHLYFYWYRQILGQKVEFLVSFYNNEISEKSEIFDDQFSVERPDGSNFTLKIRSTKLEDSAMYFCASSGPRTGVNYGYTFGSGTRLTVV.

The chain combines TRBV5-1 with TRBJ1-4; D perhaps matches TRBD1 (6 bases). Germline values: CDR1 SGHRS, CDR2 YFSETQ. This CDR3 is built from 15 residues. V gave up 4 bases and J gave up 1 base, with 11 bases separating them. The CDR3 spells CASSPSQGTNEKLFF. Here the CDR3 DNA reads TGCGCCAGCAGCCCATCACAGGGAACTAATGAAAAACTGTTTTTT.

There are many counts of this clonotype. The chain links TRBV5-1 to TRBJ2-5; 9 bases fit TRBD1. Trimming took 2 bases from V and 2 from J; bases not matched to a gene: 7. Germline V gene lookup returns CDR1 SGHRS and CDR2 YFSETQ. CDR3 length: 16 residues. The CDR3 nucleotides are TGCGCCAGCAGCTTAGCCGCCGGGACAGGGCAAGAGACCCAGTACTTC. It codes for CASSLAAGTGQETQYF.

The V and J genes are TRBV7-3 and TRBJ2-4; 9 bases align to TRBD1. The better agreement between TRBJ2-7 and the DNA end casts doubt on the J call. Germline CDR1 is SGHTA and CDR2 is FQGTGA. The CDR3 contains 14 residues. Here the CDR3 reads CASSLEGQGHEQYF. The CDR3 DNA is TGTGCCAGCAGCTTAGAGGGACAGGGACACGAGCAGTACTTC.

The chain joins TRBV20-1 to TRBJ1-1; D gene unclear. The CDR3 covers 16 residues. V dropped 0 bases and J dropped 1 base, with 15 bases sitting between them. Germline values: CDR1 DFQATT, CDR2 SNEGSKA (reference sequence). The CDR3 protein is CSARDLVKGPNTEAFF. CDR3 in DNA: TGCAGTGCTAGAGATCTCGTGAAGGGCCCGAACACTGAAGCTTTCTTT.

This clonotype was seen repeatedly, ten times or more. V usage is TRBV12-3 or TRBV12-4 and J usage is TRBJ1-6; D remains ambiguous. The CDR3 length is 13 residues. Trimming left V 6 bases short and J 10 bases short, with 13 bases between. The CDR3 loop is CASSQNVVSPLHF. CDR3 sequence (DNA): TGTGCCAGCAGCCAAAACGTCGTCTCACCCCTCCACTTT.

This clonotype was found many times. The CDR3 sequence: CASSLGTGTGEQFF. CDR3 DNA: TGCGCCAGCAGCTTGGGGACAGGGACGGGTGAGCAGTTCTTC. The V gene is TRBV5-1, the J gene TRBJ2-1; 8 bases agree with TRBD1. Germline-derived CDR1 and CDR2 are SGHRS and YFSETQ. J was trimmed by 9 bases and V by 0 bases; bases with no gene match: 5. The CDR3 is made up of 14 amino acids.

This clonotype was observed at least ten times. The genes are TRBV25-1 and TRBJ1-2; 7 bases fit TRBD1. The germline V gene encodes CDR1 MGHDK and CDR2 SYGVNS. V was pared by 1 base and J by 8 bases, with 7 bases of the junction left unmatched. The CDR3 has 14 residues. The CDR3 protein is CASSESWQGDGYTF. DNA of the CDR3: TGTGCCAGCAGTGAATCGTGGCAGGGGGACGGCTACACCTTC.

As concerns this clonotype: Being one base from a much bigger clone, this may be a read error. The chain joins TRBV12-3 or TRBV12-4 to TRBJ1-5, with D possibly matching TRBD1 (5 bases). This CDR3 region has 15 residues. The CDR3 DNA sequence: TGTGTCAGCACCCGGGGACTTGGAGGCAATCAGCCCCAGCATTTT. This gives the protein CVSTRGLGGNQPQHF.

Ten or more counts support this clonotype. The chain combines TRBV2 with TRBJ2-5, with 12 bases identical to TRBD2. V dropped 1 base and J dropped 5; count of bases not matched to a gene: 14. CDR3 size: 19 residues. Germline V CDR1 and CDR2: SNHLY, FYNNEI. CDR3 region: CASSEGRGLAGARGETQYF. In nucleotides, the CDR3 is TGTGCCAGCAGTGAAGGTCGGGGACTAGCGGGCGCCCGGGGTGAGACCCAGTACTTC.

In this sample, this clonotype turned up many times. V is TRBV7-2 and J is TRBJ2-3, with D unresolved. This CDR3 has 17 residues. Trimming took 0 bases from V and 6 from J, leaving 19 bases between them. The V gene's germline CDR1 is SGHTA and CDR2 FQGNSA. CDR3 DNA: TGTGCCAGCAGCTTAGCGATCGGCTCCTCACGGTCGGATACGCAGTATTTT. This sequence encodes CASSLAIGSSRSDTQYF.

Of note for this clonotype: Mismatch with germline at one junction end may stem from a read error. The chain combines TRBV12-3 or TRBV12-4 with TRBJ2-3; 7 nucleotides line up with TRBD2. The CDR3 covers 14 residues. The CDR3 here is CASSLTSITDAQYF. The CDR3, as DNA: TGTGCCAGCAGTTTGACTAGCATAACAGATGCGCAGTATTTT.